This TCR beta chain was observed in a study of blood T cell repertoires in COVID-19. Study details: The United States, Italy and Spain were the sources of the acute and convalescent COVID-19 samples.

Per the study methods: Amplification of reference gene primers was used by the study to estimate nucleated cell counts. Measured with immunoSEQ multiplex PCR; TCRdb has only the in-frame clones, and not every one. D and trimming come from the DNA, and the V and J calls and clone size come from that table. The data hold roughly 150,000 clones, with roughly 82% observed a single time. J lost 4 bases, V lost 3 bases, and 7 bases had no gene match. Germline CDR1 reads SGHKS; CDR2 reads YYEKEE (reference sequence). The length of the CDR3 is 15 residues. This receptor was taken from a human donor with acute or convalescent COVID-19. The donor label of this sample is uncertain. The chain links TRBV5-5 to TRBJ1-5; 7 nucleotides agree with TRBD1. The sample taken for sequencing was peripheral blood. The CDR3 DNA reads TGTGCCAGCAGCTCCCTGACAGGGATGAATCAGCCCCAGCATTTT. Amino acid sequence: CASSSLTGMNQPQHF. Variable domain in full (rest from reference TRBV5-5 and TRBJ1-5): DAGVTQSPTHLIKTRGQQVTLRCSPISGHKSVSWYQQVLGQGPQFIFQYYEKEERGRGNFPDRFSARQFPNYSSELNVNALLLGDSALYLCASSSLTGMNQPQHFGDGTRLSIL.